One and the same sample provided the 24 T cell receptor beta chains below, sequenced in a study of shared clonotypes between healthy human individuals. Naive-designated CD8 cells lacked CD45RO, were positively enriched for CCR7, and omitted terminally differentiated effector memory CD45RA+ cells. Using immunoSEQ multiplex PCR, the repertoire was profiled, and TCRdb retains in-frame clones only, with some absent. The sample includes around 1,900,000 clones, 80% to 95% of them seen just once. Sequencing was done on a sample of naive CD8+ T cells from PBMCs. These receptors came from a young man in good health. Some clones in this sample may be carry-over from other donors' samples.

The V call is TRBV19, the J call TRBJ1-1; no firm D call. CDR1 is LNHDA and CDR2 is SQIVND in the germline V gene (reference sequence). This CDR3 has 16 amino acids. The germline V and J ends were trimmed by 1 base and 0 bases, with 12 bases remaining between them. The CDR3 DNA is TGTGCCAGTAGTATAGCCCCTCCCGGCATGAACACTGAAGCTTTCTTT. This sequence encodes CASSIAPPGMNTEAFF.

The V call is TRBV27, the J call TRBJ1-5; D may be TRBD1 (5 bases). V lost 6 bases and J 7 bases, leaving 16 bases between the germline ends. The CDR3 consists of 14 residues. Germline lookup yields CDR1 MNHEY and CDR2 SMNVEV (reference sequence). CDR3 bases: TGTGCCAGCAGCGGTTGGGGGGGTATACAGCCCCAGCATTTT. Encoded protein: CASSGWGGIQPQHF.

Worth noting for this clone: Relative to the germline gene, one junction end is altered; a read error may explain this. The V gene is TRBV7-9, the J gene TRBJ1-1; unclear D gene. Germline V gene sequence: CDR1 SEHNR, CDR2 FQNEAQ (reference sequence). This CDR3 contains 14 residues. The CDR3 protein is CASSLVAQNAEAFF. In nucleotides, the CDR3 is TGTGCCAGCAGCTTAGTGGCCCAGAACGCTGAAGCTTTCTTT.

With regard to this clone: This CDR3 is also generated by other DNA sequences in the sample. For the CDR3, the DNA is TGTGCCAGCAGTTTATCTCCCGCCTACGAGCAGTACTTC. Translating gives CASSLSPAYEQYF. The V call is TRBV27, the J call TRBJ2-7; D is ambiguous. V lost 0 bases and J lost 2, with 5 bases in between. This CDR3 spans 13 amino acids. The germline gives CDR1 MNHEY, CDR2 SMNVEV (reference sequence).

The chain has TRBV7-9 and TRBJ2-2; TRBD1 is a possible D gene (5 bases). The CDR3 runs to 13 residues. The germline V gene has CDR1 SEHNR and CDR2 FQNEAQ (reference sequence). The V gene lost 6 bases and the J gene lost 0 bases, with 5 bases spanning the gap. In DNA form, the CDR3 reads TGTGCCAGCAGGACAGCGAACACCGGGGAGCTGTTTTTT. Its protein product is CASRTANTGELFF.

About this clone: Distinct nucleotide sequences in the sample also encode this CDR3. This chain connects TRBV9 to TRBJ2-7; a weak D match, TRBD2 (5 bases). V lost 0 bases to trimming and J lost 2 bases, with 9 bases between them. The germline gives CDR1 SGDLS, CDR2 YYNGEE. The CDR3 is 14 amino acids. CDR3 sequence: CASSVEGGPYEQYF. In DNA form, the CDR3 reads TGTGCCAGCAGCGTAGAGGGCGGGCCCTACGAGCAGTACTTC.

V is TRBV7-6 and J is TRBJ1-2; 8 positions agree with TRBD1. This CDR3 spans 15 amino acids. Germline values: CDR1 SGHVS, CDR2 FNYEAQ. J was trimmed by 3 bases and V by 1 base; bases with no gene match: 4. The CDR3 DNA is TGTGCCAGCAGCTTAGAGGACAGGGCGGACTATGGCTACACCTTC. Its protein is CASSLEDRADYGYTF.

The V call is TRBV6-1, the J call TRBJ2-1; D is possibly TRBD1 (6 bases). Germline lookup yields CDR1 MNHNS and CDR2 SASEGT. The CDR3 extends over 16 amino acids. Trimming cost V 3 bases and J 2 bases, with 14 bases left between them. The CDR3 DNA sequence: TGTGCCAGCAGTGAGCGCAGGGGCATAGCCTACAATGAGCAGTTCTTC. Protein: CASSERRGIAYNEQFF.

This clone was recorded once. V and J are TRBV4-3 and TRBJ2-2, with D hard to call. The CDR3 runs to 16 residues. V was shortened by 1 base and J by 2 bases, with 11 bases between the two germline ends. Germline values: CDR1 LGHNA, CDR2 YSLEER. Here the CDR3 reads CASSQGSGINTGELFF. CDR3 nucleotides: TGCGCCAGCAGCCAAGGGTCAGGAATCAACACCGGGGAGCTGTTTTTT.

The chain recombines TRBV7-8 with TRBJ2-7; D possibly corresponds to TRBD2 (6 bases). There are 15 residues in the CDR3. Germline V gene data show CDR1 as SGHVS and CDR2 as FQNEAQ. Trimming left V 1 base short and J 3 bases short, with 13 bases between. The CDR3 sequence is CASSLEVAAHYEQYF. CDR3 bases: TGTGCCAGCAGCTTAGAGGTAGCGGCCCACTACGAGCAGTACTTC.

The genes are TRBV6-1 and TRBJ2-7, with 7 bases aligning to TRBD1. Germline V gene lookup returns CDR1 MNHNS and CDR2 SASEGT. The V segment lost 2 bases and the J segment 5 bases; nucleotides outside the gene matches: 12. CDR3 size: 16 residues. This CDR3 reads CASSEHMRQGVDEQYF. The CDR3 coding sequence is TGTGCCAGCAGTGAACATATGAGACAGGGCGTGGACGAGCAGTACTTC.

With respect to this clone: Other DNA sequences from this sample encode an identical CDR3 as well. The chain uses TRBV27 and TRBJ2-2; D unresolved. Germline V gene lookup returns CDR1 MNHEY and CDR2 SMNVEV (reference sequence). This CDR3 region has 11 residues. V lost 6 bases to trimming and J lost 4 bases, with 3 bases between them. CDR3 DNA: TGTGCCAGCAGAAGCACCGGGGAGCTGTTTTTT. This gives the protein CASRSTGELFF.

The chain uses TRBV19 and TRBJ2-7; tentatively, D is TRBD2 (6 bases). Deletions cut 10 bases from V and 0 bases from J, with 13 bases between. In germline, CDR1 is LNHDA, CDR2 SQIVND (reference sequence). The CDR3 has 13 amino acids. The CDR3 sequence: CATRDLSSYEQYF. The CDR3 DNA reads TGTGCCACTAGGGACTTATCCTCCTACGAGCAGTACTTC.

With regard to this clone: This CDR3 is also generated by other DNA sequences in the sample. The chain has TRBV27 and TRBJ2-3, with no clear D. This CDR3 has 12 residues. The V gene lost 4 bases and the J gene lost 2 bases, with 4 bases spanning the gap. The V gene's germline CDR1 is MNHEY and CDR2 SMNVEV (reference sequence). CDR3 coding DNA: TGTGCCAGCAGTTATAACACAGATACGCAGTATTTT. It codes for CASSYNTDTQYF.

A note on this clone: The identical CDR3 is also encoded by other nucleotide sequences in the sample. This chain links TRBV9 with TRBJ2-7, with D perhaps given as TRBD1 or TRBD2 (5 bases each). Trimming removed 0 bases from V and 2 bases from J, with 9 bases in between. This CDR3 has 14 residues. CDR1 SGDLS and CDR2 YYNGEE come from the germline V gene. Here the CDR3 DNA reads TGTGCCAGCAGCGTAGGGGGGAACCCCTACGAGCAGTACTTC. Translated, it gives CASSVGGNPYEQYF.

V usage is TRBV9 and J usage is TRBJ2-1; D unclear. V lost 6 bases and J lost 0, with 19 bases in between. Germline V gives CDR1 SGDLS, CDR2 YYNGEE. This CDR3 spans 17 amino acids. CDR3 bases: TGTGCCAGCACCCCCCGAGTAACCCAAAGCTCCTACAATGAGCAGTTCTTC. The encoded protein is CASTPRVTQSSYNEQFF.

Only one count was recorded for this clone. The chain employs TRBV6-1 and TRBJ2-7; 8 positions agree with TRBD1. J was trimmed by 1 base and V by 1 base; bases with no gene match: 9. Germline CDR1 reads MNHNS; CDR2 reads SASEGT. The CDR3 extends over 17 amino acids. CDR3 loop: CASSEGWTGSGSYEQYF. The CDR3 DNA is TGTGCCAGCAGTGAAGGATGGACAGGGAGCGGATCCTACGAGCAGTACTTC.

The chain recombines TRBV6-6 with TRBJ2-1; D remains unclear. Germline V gene sequence: CDR1 MNHNY, CDR2 SVGAGI (reference sequence). This CDR3 is built from 11 residues. Trimming took off 8 bases at V and 6 bases at J, with 8 bases between the two ends. CDR3 sequence: CASLTGNEQFF. Here the CDR3 DNA reads TGTGCCAGCCTAACCGGCAATGAGCAGTTCTTC.

V is TRBV28 and J is TRBJ2-7; D might be TRBD1 (6 bases). Per the germline V gene, CDR1 is MDHEN and CDR2 is SYDVKM. V lost 3 bases to trimming and J lost 0 bases, with 21 bases between them. This CDR3 has 18 residues. The CDR3 loop reads CASSLVLGDQGSSYEQYF. Written as DNA, the CDR3 is TGTGCCAGCAGTTTGGTGCTTGGAGACCAGGGGAGCTCCTACGAGCAGTACTTC. Using reference TRBV28 and TRBJ2-7 for the parts outside the CDR3, the full variable domain is DVKVTQSSRYLVKRTGEKVFLECVQDMDHENMFWYRQDPGLGLRLIYFSYDVKMKEKGDIPEGYSVSREKKERFSLILESASTNQTSMYLCASSLVLGDQGSSYEQYFGPGTRLTVT.

The V and J genes are TRBV5-1 and TRBJ1-1; perhaps TRBD1 as D (5 bases). V lost 0 bases and J lost 5, with 20 bases in between. Germline lookup yields CDR1 SGHRS and CDR2 YFSETQ. The CDR3 has 17 amino acids. DNA of the CDR3: TGCGCCAGCAGCTTGGCAAGTCAGGGTCCCCCAACTACTGAAGCTTTCTTT. It encodes CASSLASQGPPTTEAFF. The whole variable domain, remainder taken from reference TRBV5-1 and TRBJ1-1, is KAGVTQTPRYLIKTRGQQVTLSCSPISGHRSVSWYQQTPGQGLQFLFEYFSETQRNKGNFPGRFSGRQFSNSRSEMNVSTLELGDSALYLCASSLASQGPPTTEAFFGQGTRLTVV.

J is TRBJ2-7 and V is TRBV19; D unresolved. There are 16 residues in the CDR3. Germline-derived CDR1 and CDR2 are LNHDA and SQIVND (reference sequence). Trimming removed 0 bases at V and 4 bases at J, with 16 bases between. Here the CDR3 DNA reads TGTGCCAGTAGTATAGACTCTAAAAGGCCCACGTACGAGCAGTACTTC. It codes for CASSIDSKRPTYEQYF.

The chain couples TRBV7-9 to TRBJ2-7; weak D call: TRBD1 (6 bases). V was trimmed by 4 bases and J by 6 bases, leaving 13 bases between them. Germline CDR1 is SEHNR and CDR2 is FQNEAQ (reference sequence). The CDR3 is 13 residues long. CDR3 in amino acids: CASSSVQGSEQYF. DNA for the CDR3: TGTGCCAGCAGCTCAGTACAGGGATCCGAGCAGTACTTC.

The chain couples TRBV7-9 to TRBJ2-7; D uncertain. CDR3 length equals 12 residues. The germline gives CDR1 SEHNR, CDR2 FQNEAQ (reference sequence). The V end was cut by 5 bases, the J end by 4 bases, with 9 bases between. This chain's CDR3 is CASSTLRYEQYF. In DNA form, the CDR3 reads TGTGCCAGCAGCACCCTAAGATACGAGCAGTACTTC.

In its sample, this clone was seen once. The rearrangement uses TRBV7-9 and TRBJ2-1; no definite D call. The CDR3 covers 14 residues. Between the trimmed V and J ends, which lost 2 bases and 6 bases, there was a span of 11 bases. Germline V gene sequence: CDR1 SEHNR, CDR2 FQNEAQ (reference sequence). This CDR3 reads CASSLRLVANEQFF. The CDR3 DNA sequence: TGTGCCAGCAGCTTACGGTTGGTTGCCAATGAGCAGTTCTTC.